A single sample is the source of the 27 T cell receptor beta chains below, sequenced in a study. TCRdb recomputed calls from the 5' RACE reads with MiXCR, one row per CDR3 protein. The table has 50,000 to 70,000 distinct CDR3 sequences, around 21% seen once. Cells sorted as Tregs were CD4+, CD25+ and CD127-/low. The sequenced sample was tumor-infiltrating Tregs sorted from the breast tumor. These receptors originate from a female donor with breast cancer.

This clonotype occurred many times. The gene calls are TRBV5-1 and TRBJ2-1; 8 bases align to TRBD1. CDR1 is SGHRS and CDR2 is YFSETQ in the germline V gene. The CDR3 runs 14 residues. The V gene end was trimmed by 4 bases and the J gene end by 7 bases; junction bases not matched to a gene: 7. The CDR3 DNA sequence: TGCGCCAGCAGCCTGGACAGGGCTCGGAATGAGCAGTTCTTC. This translates into CASSLDRARNEQFF.

The CDR3 coding sequence is TGTGCCAGCACCGTGACAGGGGACAGCGAGCAGTACTTC. It translates to CASTVTGDSEQYF. This chain uses TRBV2 with TRBJ2-7; 8 bases fit TRBD1. This CDR3 contains 13 residues. After removal of 7 bases from V and 6 bases from J, the junction contained 8 bases not matched to a gene. Per germline, CDR1 SNHLY and CDR2 FYNNEI.

At least ten counts were recorded for this clonotype. The CDR3 spells CASSDTGTAHEKLFF. DNA for the CDR3: TGTGCCAGCAGTGATACCGGGACAGCTCACGAAAAACTGTTTTTT. This sequence joins TRBV25-1 and TRBJ1-4; 7 bases are a match to TRBD1. Germline V gene lookup returns CDR1 MGHDK and CDR2 SYGVNS. The CDR3 is 15 residues long. The V and J ends lost 3 bases and 8 bases, in that order; junction bases with no gene match: 9.

Details on this clonotype: A much larger clone differs from this one at a single base, so this may be a read error. The chain has TRBV24-1 and TRBJ2-5; 7 nucleotides align to TRBD2. V was clipped by 2 bases and J by 4 bases; unmatched bases: 9. The CDR3 is made up of 16 amino acids. CDR1 and CDR2 from the germline V gene are KGHDR and SFDVKD. The CDR3 sequence is CATSDSGRGPRETQYF. The DNA for the CDR3 is TGTGCCACCAGTGATTCGGGGAGGGGACCCCGAGAGACCCAGTACTTC.

This chain joins TRBV5-1 and TRBJ2-1; TRBD1 is a possible D gene (5 bases). The CDR3 runs to 16 residues. Germline V lookup: CDR1 SGHRS, CDR2 YFSETQ. V dropped 0 bases and J dropped 0 bases, with 10 bases sitting between them. DNA of the CDR3: TGCGCCAGCAGCTTGGCAGGGCTGAGCTCCTACAATGAGCAGTTCTTC. Its translation: CASSLAGLSSYNEQFF.

This clonotype was seen at least ten times. The chain couples TRBV6-5 to TRBJ1-5; D gene unclear. Germline V lookup: CDR1 MNHEY, CDR2 SVGAGI. This CDR3 is 13 amino acids long. The V end was cut by 0 bases, the J end by 8 bases, with 8 bases between. Here the CDR3 reads CASSYSRFEPQHF. CDR3 in DNA: TGTGCCAGCAGTTACTCCCGGTTTGAGCCCCAGCATTTT.

This chain links TRBV28 with TRBJ2-1; D possibly corresponds to TRBD1 (6 bases). This CDR3 is 15 amino acids long. Trimming cost V 8 bases and J 4 bases, with 18 bases left between them. Germline CDR1 is MDHEN and CDR2 is SYDVKM. This CDR3 is CASVHRVVLYNEQFF. The CDR3 DNA reads TGTGCCAGCGTCCACAGGGTGGTGTTGTACAATGAGCAGTTCTTC.

The V and J genes are TRBV14 and TRBJ1-5, with D maybe TRBD1 (6 bases). The CDR3 runs to 13 residues. Germline V lookup: CDR1 SGHDN, CDR2 FVKESK. V was pared by 5 bases and J by 3 bases, with 8 bases between. The CDR3 DNA follows: TGTGCCAGCAGCAGGACAGTCAATCAGCCCCAGCATTTT. It encodes CASSRTVNQPQHF.

This clonotype was seen at least ten times. The chain carries TRBV7-9 and TRBJ2-3, with D unclear. CDR1 is SEHNR and CDR2 is FQNEAQ in the germline V gene (reference sequence). Trimming stripped 3 bases from V and 4 bases from J, with 11 bases between. The CDR3 contains 14 residues. The CDR3 DNA is TGTGCCAGCAGCTTTGGGCCCATCCCAGATACGCAGTATTTT. Translated, it gives CASSFGPIPDTQYF.

This clonotype was detected a few times. The V and J genes are TRBV21-1 and TRBJ1-2; the table assigns TRBD1, which was not confirmed against the DNA. TRBV21-1 is given as a pseudogene. This CDR3 contains 14 residues. CDR3 bases: TGTGCCAGCATTAAAAGGGGGACAGGGCCCGGCTACACCTTC. Translated: CASIKRGTGPGYTF.

This clonotype was detected ten times or more. The V call is TRBV5-1, the J call TRBJ2-1; D call uncertain. V was trimmed by 0 bases and J by 7 bases, leaving 8 bases between them. The length of the CDR3 is 13 residues. Germline V gene lookup returns CDR1 SGHRS and CDR2 YFSETQ. The CDR3 DNA is TGCGCCAGCAGCTTGGGTATTCATAATGAGCAGTTCTTC. This encodes CASSLGIHNEQFF.

CDR3 DNA sequence: TGCAGTGCCCCCAAGGACTCTGGGGCCAACGTCCTGACTTTC. The encoded protein is CSAPKDSGANVLTF. The chain carries TRBV20-1 and TRBJ2-6; D is unresolved. CDR1 is DFQATT, CDR2 SNEGSKA, per germline (reference sequence). Trimming removed 6 bases at V and 0 bases at J, with 9 bases between. The CDR3 consists of 14 residues.

Only a few counts were recorded for this clonotype. The rearrangement links TRBV20-1 to TRBJ1-1; D may be TRBD1 (6 bases). The germline V and J ends were trimmed by 5 bases and 4 bases, with 17 bases remaining between them. Germline CDR1 is DFQATT and CDR2 is SNEGSKA (reference sequence). The CDR3 has 14 residues. The CDR3 protein is CSALGGALSTEAFF. CDR3 in DNA: TGCAGTGCTCTTGGGGGGGCTCTGAGCACTGAAGCTTTCTTT.

The gene calls are TRBV5-1 and TRBJ2-5; 7 positions agree with TRBD1. Unmatched junction bases numbered 5, after V lost 2 bases and J lost 1 base. There are 15 residues in the CDR3. Germline CDR1 is SGHRS and CDR2 is YFSETQ. The chain's CDR3 is CASSFQGVRQETQYF. CDR3 sequence (DNA): TGCGCCAGCAGCTTCCAGGGGGTCCGCCAAGAGACCCAGTACTTC. Variable domain in full (rest from reference TRBV5-1 and TRBJ2-5): KAGVTQTPRYLIKTRGQQVTLSCSPISGHRSVSWYQQTPGQGLQFLFEYFSETQRNKGNFPGRFSGRQFSNSRSEMNVSTLELGDSALYLCASSFQGVRQETQYFGPGTRLLVL.

This chain uses TRBV7-2 with TRBJ1-6, with D uncertain. The CDR3 is made up of 18 amino acids. The ends were cut back, 5 bases at V and 7 bases at J, with 24 bases in the middle. Germline values: CDR1 SGHTA, CDR2 FQGNSA. This chain's CDR3 is CASSNQAGVQKWNSPLHF. Here the CDR3 DNA reads TGTGCCAGCAGCAACCAAGCCGGTGTTCAGAAGTGGAATTCACCCCTCCACTTT.

The chain combines TRBV29-1 with TRBJ1-2; D is perhaps TRBD1 (6 bases). The CDR3 spans 12 residues. The V end lost 7 bases, the J end lost 2 bases, and 11 bases lay between the germline ends. In germline, CDR1 is SQVTM, CDR2 ANQGSEA. The CDR3 loop reads CSGAGTNYGYTF. Here the CDR3 DNA reads TGCAGCGGGGCAGGGACAAACTATGGCTACACCTTC.

V is TRBV7-2 and J is TRBJ2-7, with TRBD2 identical over 10 bases. The trim removed 1 base at V and 3 bases at J, leaving 9 bases unmatched. The CDR3 runs to 17 residues. Germline V gives CDR1 SGHTA, CDR2 FQGNSA. Written as DNA, the CDR3 is TGTGCCAGCAGCTTAGGGCTAGCGGGAGAGTACATCTACGAGCAGTACTTC. Translated: CASSLGLAGEYIYEQYF.

By share, this clonotype ranks as medium-sized. This chain joins TRBV12-3 or TRBV12-4 and TRBJ1-5, with D unclear. The V gene lost 1 base and the J gene lost 3 bases, with 1 base spanning the gap. This CDR3 contains 12 residues. DNA for the CDR3: TGTGCCAGCAGTTTAGACAATCAGCCCCAGCATTTT. Translated, it gives CASSLDNQPQHF.

This clonotype turned up a few times. The chain recombines TRBV3-1 with TRBJ2-3; unclear D gene. Germline V lookup: CDR1 LGHDT, CDR2 YNNKEL (reference sequence). The germline V and J ends were trimmed by 11 bases and 1 base, with 10 bases remaining between them. The CDR3 sequence is 12 residues long. CDR3 nucleotides: TGTGCCTCAGCACGAGGCACAGATACGCAGTATTTT. It specifies CASARGTDTQYF.

This chain uses TRBV11-2 with TRBJ2-3; no clear D gene. The germline gives CDR1 SGHAT, CDR2 FQNNGV. The CDR3 has 12 residues. Trimming shortened V by 5 bases and J by 5 bases, and 8 bases separated the two germline ends. The CDR3 DNA is TGTGCCAGCAGCCCCCCCTTAGATACGCAGTATTTT. This sequence encodes CASSPPLDTQYF.

This clonotype was counted many times. V is TRBV20-1 and J is TRBJ1-2, with TRBD1 identical over 7 bases. Germline V CDR1 and CDR2: DFQATT, SNEGSKA (reference sequence). This CDR3 has 15 residues. The trim removed 3 bases at V and 7 bases at J, leaving 14 bases unmatched. The CDR3 sequence: CSASVTGAIGGGYTF. The CDR3 region has the DNA TGCAGTGCTAGCGTCACAGGGGCAATAGGGGGTGGCTACACCTTC.

The gene calls are TRBV18 and TRBJ1-2; TRBD1 is a possible D gene (5 bases). Trimming took off 2 bases at V and 6 bases at J, with 16 bases between the two ends. From germline, CDR1 is KGHSH and CDR2 LQKENI. CDR3 length equals 15 residues. CDR3: CASSPIGDPKDGYTF. The CDR3 coding sequence is TGTGCCAGCTCACCAATTGGGGACCCTAAGGATGGCTACACCTTC. The variable domain in full, with the rest retrieved from reference TRBV18 and TRBJ1-2, is NAGVMQNPRHLVRRRGQEARLRCSPMKGHSHVYWYRQLPEEGLKFMVYLQKENIIDESGMPKERFSAEFPKEGPSILRIQQVVRGDSAAYFCASSPIGDPKDGYTFGSGTRLTVV.

This chain links TRBV28 with TRBJ2-4; D is uncertain. Germline V gene lookup returns CDR1 MDHEN and CDR2 SYDVKM. V was cut by 2 bases and J by 8 bases, with 10 bases left in between. The CDR3 is 13 amino acids. In nucleotides, the CDR3 is TGTGCCAGCAGTTTAAGGAGTCAGTACATTCAGTACTTC. It translates to CASSLRSQYIQYF.

About this clonotype: One end of the junction varies from germline; a read error may be responsible. This chain joins TRBV7-2 and TRBJ2-1, with 8 bases fitting TRBD2. Germline values: CDR1 SGHTA, CDR2 FQGNSA. The CDR3 contains 15 residues. DNA for the CDR3: TGTGCCAGCAGCTTAGGAAGCGGGAGAGGGAATGAGCAGCTCTTC. Protein product: CASSLGSGRGNEQLF.

As concerns this clonotype: A read error is possible here, since a much larger clone lies one base away. The chain links TRBV4-1 to TRBJ2-7; 7 bases line up with TRBD1. The CDR3 loop spans 16 amino acids. Germline CDR1 MGHRA, CDR2 YSYEKL. In nucleotides, the CDR3 is TGCGCCAGCAGCCAATTTTTAACAGGGGCCTCCTACGAGCAGAACTTC. Its protein is CASSQFLTGASYEQNF.

In its sample, this clonotype was seen many times. The chain joins TRBV25-1 to TRBJ2-5; possibly TRBD1 for D (6 bases). There are 13 residues in the CDR3. Trimming removed 2 bases from V and 4 bases from J, with 8 bases in between. Germline V gene data show CDR1 as MGHDK and CDR2 as SYGVNS. In nucleotides, the CDR3 is TGTGCCAGCAGTGAAGGGGGCGCAGAGACCCAGTACTTC. Its translation: CASSEGGAETQYF.

This chain uses TRBV7-3 with TRBJ2-3; 7 nucleotides agree with TRBD2. V was pared by 2 bases and J by 1 base, with 0 bases of the junction left unmatched. This CDR3 has 14 residues. CDR1 and CDR2 (germline): SGHTA, FQGTGA. The CDR3, as DNA: TGTGCCAGCAGCTTACTAGCGGGCACAGATACGCAGTATTTT. It is translated as CASSLLAGTDTQYF.